The T cell receptor beta chain described here comes from a study of T-cell reconstitution after alpha-beta-depleted transplantation in children. This clonotype was seen a few times. Unique molecular identifiers were incorporated when the TCRbeta library was constructed. TCRdb redid the calling of the PCR reads with MiXCR, one entry per CDR3 protein. The repertoire holds about 540,000 distinct CDR3 sequences, with around 17% as singletons. The CDR3 loop spans 17 amino acids. The germline CDR1 and CDR2 sequences are SGHRS and YFSETQ. V shed 0 bases and J 8 bases; nucleotides not matched to a gene: 12. The chain uses TRBV5-1 and TRBJ2-1, with TRBD2 identical over 9 bases. The sequence derives from a human donor who donated a stem cell graft to a child with acute lymphoblastic leukemia. Specimen: PBMCs from the stem cell graft donor, collected from the stem cell graft. Here the CDR3 reads CASSLGSAGGLRYEQFF. The CDR3 DNA is TGCGCCAGCAGCTTGGGCTCTGCGGGAGGGCTTAGGTATGAGCAGTTCTTC.